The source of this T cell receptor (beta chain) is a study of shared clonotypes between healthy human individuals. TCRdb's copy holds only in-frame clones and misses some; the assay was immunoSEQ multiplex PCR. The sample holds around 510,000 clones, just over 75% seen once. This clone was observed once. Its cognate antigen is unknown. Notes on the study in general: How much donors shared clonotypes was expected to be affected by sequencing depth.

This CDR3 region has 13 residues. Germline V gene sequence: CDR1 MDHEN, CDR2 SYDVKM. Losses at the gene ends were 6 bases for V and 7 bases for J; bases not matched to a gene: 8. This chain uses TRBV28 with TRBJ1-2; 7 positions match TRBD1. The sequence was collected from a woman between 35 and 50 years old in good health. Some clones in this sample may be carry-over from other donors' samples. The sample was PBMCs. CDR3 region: CASSGRQGGGYTF. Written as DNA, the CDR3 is TGTGCCAGCAGCGGCAGACAGGGCGGTGGCTACACCTTC.